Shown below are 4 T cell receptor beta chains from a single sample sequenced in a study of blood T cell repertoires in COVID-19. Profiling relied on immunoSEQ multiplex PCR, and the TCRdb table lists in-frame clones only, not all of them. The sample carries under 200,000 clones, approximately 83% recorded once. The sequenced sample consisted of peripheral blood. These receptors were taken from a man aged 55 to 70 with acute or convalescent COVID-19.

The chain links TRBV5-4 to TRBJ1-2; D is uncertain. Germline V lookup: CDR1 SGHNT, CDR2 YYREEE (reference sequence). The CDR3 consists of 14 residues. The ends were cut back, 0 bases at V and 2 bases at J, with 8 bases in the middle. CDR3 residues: CASSLARGNYGYTF. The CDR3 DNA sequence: TGTGCCAGCAGCTTGGCACGGGGAAACTATGGCTACACCTTC. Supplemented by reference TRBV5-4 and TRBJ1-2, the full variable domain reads ETGVTQSPTHLIKTRGQQVTLRCSSQSGHNTVSWYQQALGQGPQFIFQYYREEENGRGNFPPRFSGLQFPNYSSELNVNALELDDSALYLCASSLARGNYGYTFGSGTRLTVV.

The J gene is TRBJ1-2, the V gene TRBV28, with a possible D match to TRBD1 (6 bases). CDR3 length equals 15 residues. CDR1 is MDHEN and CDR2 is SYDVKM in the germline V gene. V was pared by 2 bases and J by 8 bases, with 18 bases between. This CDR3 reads CASSLRDIKKLGYTF. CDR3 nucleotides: TGTGCCAGCAGTTTAAGGGACATAAAAAAGCTAGGCTACACCTTC.

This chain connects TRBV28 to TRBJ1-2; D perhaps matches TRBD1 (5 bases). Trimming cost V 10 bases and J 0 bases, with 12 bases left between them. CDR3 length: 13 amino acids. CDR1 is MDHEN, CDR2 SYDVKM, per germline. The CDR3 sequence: CATVGGANYGYTF. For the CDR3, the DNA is TGTGCCACAGTGGGGGGGGCTAACTATGGCTACACCTTC.

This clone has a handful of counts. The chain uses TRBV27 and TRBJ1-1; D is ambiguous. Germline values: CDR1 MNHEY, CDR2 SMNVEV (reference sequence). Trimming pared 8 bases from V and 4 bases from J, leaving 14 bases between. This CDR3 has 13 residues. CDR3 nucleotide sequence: TGTGCCAGCTCGGAGGGAGGGCGCACTGAAGCTTTCTTT. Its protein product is CASSEGGRTEAFF.